The text below deals with one T cell receptor (beta chain). This sample stems from a study of blood T cell repertoires in COVID-19. Study in general: Sites across the United States, Italy and Spain contributed samples from acute and convalescent COVID-19. From T cells, B-cell-depleted T cells, or PBMCs came the material, which was cDNA or gDNA.

Per the original methods: Reference gene primer amplification gave nucleated cell count estimates. Sequencing used immunoSEQ multiplex PCR; TCRdb keeps in-frame clones, though not all of them. V and J calls and clone size are copied from that table; D and trimming were computed from the DNA. This table holds 150,000 to 200,000 clones, around 90% found once. The clonotype originates from a man between 45 and 60 years old with acute or convalescent COVID-19. The sequenced sample consisted of peripheral blood.

This CDR3 reads CAARKGEDTQYF. DNA for the CDR3: TGTGCCGCCAGGAAGGGGGAAGATACGCAGTATTTT. V gene TRBV10-3 combines with J gene TRBJ2-3, with D possibly being TRBD1 (6 bases). CDR1 ENHRY and CDR2 SYGVKD come from the germline V gene. The V end was cut by 11 bases, the J end by 5 bases, with 14 bases between. The CDR3 covers 12 residues.